This T cell receptor beta chain was identified in a study of blood T cell repertoires in COVID-19. The data were produced by immunoSEQ multiplex PCR, yet TCRdb's version contains in-frame clones alone and is incomplete. This sample carries 650,000 to 800,000 clones, 85% to 90% of them seen once, and the ten largest clones take over 0.2%. Germline CDR1 reads MNHNY; CDR2 reads SVGAGI (reference sequence). The germline V and J ends were trimmed by 6 bases and 3 bases, with 3 bases remaining between them. The CDR3 has 10 residues. This chain links TRBV6-6 with TRBJ2-7; no clear D gene. The material sequenced was peripheral blood. The clonotype comes from a woman between 18 and 30 years old with acute or convalescent COVID-19. In DNA form, the CDR3 reads TGTGCCAGCAGCAACTACGAGCAGTACTTC. It encodes CASSNYEQYF.